These 7 T cell receptor beta chains originate from one sample sequenced in a study of OX40 agonist ivuxolimab in advanced cancers. TCRdb's copy holds only in-frame clones and misses some; the assay was immunoSEQ multiplex PCR. The profile covers tens of thousands of clones, with about 90% appearing a single time and 10% to 15% taken by the ten largest. Sequences were derived from CD4+ or CD8+ T cells sorted from blood, sampled in a trial of the OX40 agonist ivuxolimab. All receptors come from an adult with an advanced solid tumor such as melanoma, head and neck, liver or kidney cancer.

The chain couples TRBV14 to TRBJ2-7; D possibly uses TRBD1 or TRBD2 (6 bases each). Trimming stripped 1 base from V and 4 bases from J, with 14 bases between. Germline CDR1 is SGHDN and CDR2 is FVKESK. CDR3 length: 15 amino acids. CDR3 loop: CASSQAFGGGYEQYF. The DNA of the CDR3 is TGTGCCAGCAGCCAAGCGTTCGGGGGCGGGTACGAGCAGTACTTC. Using reference TRBV14 and TRBJ2-7 for the parts outside the CDR3, the full variable domain is EAGVTQFPSHSVIEKGQTVTLRCDPISGHDNLYWYRRVMGKEIKFLLHFVKESKQDESGMPNNRFLAERTGGTYSTLKVQPAELEDSGVYFCASSQAFGGGYEQYFGPGTRLTVT.

The V call is TRBV7-6, the J call TRBJ2-4; 10 bases agree with TRBD1. V lost 5 bases to trimming and J lost 4 bases; unmatched junction nucleotides: 11. Germline V lookup: CDR1 SGHVS, CDR2 FNYEAQ. The length of the CDR3 is 17 residues. DNA of the CDR3: TGTGCCAGCAGCGCATCCCGGGGGACAGGGGCGAAAAACATTCAGTACTTC. Encoded protein: CASSASRGTGAKNIQYF.

The V gene is TRBV19, the J gene TRBJ2-1; no reliable D call. Trimming took off 5 bases at V and 4 bases at J, with 6 bases between the two ends. Germline V gene lookup returns CDR1 LNHDA and CDR2 SQIVND (reference sequence). CDR3 length equals 12 residues. The CDR3 nucleotides read TGTGCCAGTAGTGACTCTTACAATGAGCAGTTCTTC. It specifies CASSDSYNEQFF.

The chain employs TRBV4-3 and TRBJ1-4; D possibly corresponds to TRBD1 (5 bases). The CDR3 runs to 18 residues. CDR1 and CDR2 (germline): LGHNA, YSLEER. Deletions cut 4 bases from V and 7 bases from J, with 25 bases between. CDR3 residues: CASSLPPGPPGRGEKLFF. The DNA for the CDR3 is TGCGCCAGCAGCCTTCCGCCGGGACCCCCGGGACGTGGTGAAAAACTGTTTTTT.

The V call is TRBV29-1, the J call TRBJ1-1; no clear D. V dropped 3 bases and J dropped 3 bases, with 14 bases sitting between them. The CDR3 totals 14 residues. The germline CDR1 and CDR2 sequences are SQVTM and ANQGSEA. The chain's CDR3 is CSVDDGQRDTEAFF. The CDR3 bases are TGCAGCGTTGATGATGGTCAGAGGGACACTGAAGCTTTCTTT.

The CDR3 is CASSGQSDTQYF. CDR3 nucleotides: TGTGCCAGCAGCGGACAGTCAGATACGCAGTATTTT. The chain joins TRBV9 to TRBJ2-3; D may be TRBD1 (5 bases). The CDR3 has 12 amino acids. Germline-derived CDR1 and CDR2 are SGDLS and YYNGEE. V dropped 3 bases and J dropped 4 bases, with 6 bases sitting between them. Variable domain in full (rest from reference TRBV9 and TRBJ2-3): DSGVTQTPKHLITATGQRVTLRCSPRSGDLSVYWYQQSLDQGLQFLIQYYNGEERAKGNILERFSAQQFPDLHSELNLSSLELGDSALYFCASSGQSDTQYFGPGTRLTVL.

J is TRBJ2-5 and V is TRBV5-6, with 11 bases aligning to TRBD2. CDR1 is SGHDT, CDR2 YYEEEE, per germline. The CDR3 sequence is 17 residues long. The V gene end was trimmed by 0 bases and the J gene end by 2 bases; junction bases not matched to a gene: 6. Here the CDR3 reads CASSLEWGLAEQETQYF. CDR3 sequence (DNA): TGTGCCAGCAGCTTGGAGTGGGGACTAGCGGAGCAAGAGACCCAGTACTTC.